The clone carrying this TCR beta chain has at least ten counts. Antigen unknown. This specimen belongs to a study of metastatic and nonmetastatic thyroid tumors. Study-wide context: Across blood and tumor or nodule tissue, repertoires from malignant and benign thyroid patients were compared with one another. Study-wide results and caveats: In blood and tumor, TCR beta diversity was reportedly significantly higher in malignant thyroid tumors than in benign nodules.

V shed 6 bases and J shed 1 base, with 14 bases lying between them. The CDR3 totals 15 residues. Every patient underwent thyroid surgery untreated. Source study methods: The distant-metastasis classifier for papillary thyroid cancer was built from CDR3 differences across clinicopathological groups. TCRdb re-processed the PCR reads through MiXCR. Here the V and J calls rest on TCRdb's processing, not on the authors' analysis. This table holds more than 85,000 clones, approximately 9% found once. The TCR sequence derives from a female donor with papillary thyroid cancer or a benign thyroid nodule (not recorded which). Some clones in this sample may be carry-over from other donors' samples. The chain combines TRBV12-3 or TRBV12-4 with TRBJ2-3; D is possibly TRBD1 (6 bases). The sample consisted of blood. This CDR3 reads CASRAFRGRTDTQYF. The CDR3 coding sequence is TGTGCCAGCAGAGCCTTCAGGGGACGCACAGATACGCAGTATTTT.